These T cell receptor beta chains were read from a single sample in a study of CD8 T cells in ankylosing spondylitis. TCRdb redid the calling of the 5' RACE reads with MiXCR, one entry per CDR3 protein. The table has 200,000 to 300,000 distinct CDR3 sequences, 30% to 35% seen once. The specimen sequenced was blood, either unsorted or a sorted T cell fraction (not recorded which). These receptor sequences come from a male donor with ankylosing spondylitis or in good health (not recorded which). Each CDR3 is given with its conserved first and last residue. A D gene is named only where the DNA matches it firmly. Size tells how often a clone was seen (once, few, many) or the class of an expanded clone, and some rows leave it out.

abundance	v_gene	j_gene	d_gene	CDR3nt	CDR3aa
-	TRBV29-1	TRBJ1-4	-	TGCAGCGTTGATGGGGGCCAGGCTAATGAAAAACTGTTTTTT	CSVDGGQANEKLFF
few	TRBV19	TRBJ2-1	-	TGTGCCAGTAGTATAAGGGAGGCCAGGGATGAGCAGTTCTTC	CASSIREARDEQFF
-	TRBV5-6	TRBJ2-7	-	TGTGCCAGCAGCTTGGCCCTAATTACAGGGCTCGACGAGCAGTACTTC	CASSLALITGLDEQYF
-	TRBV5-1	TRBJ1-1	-	TGCGCCAGCAGCTTGGCCCCGCCGGGCACTGAAGCTTTCTTT	CASSLAPPGTEAFF
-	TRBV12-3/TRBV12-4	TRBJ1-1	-	TGTGCCAGCACCGACGGGAGCTGGGGGACTGAAGCTTTCTTT	CASTDGSWGTEAFF
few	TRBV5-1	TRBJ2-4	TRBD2	TGCGCCAGCAGCTTGGACCCTAGCGGGGTTTCCCAAAACATTCAGTACTTC	CASSLDPSGVSQNIQYF
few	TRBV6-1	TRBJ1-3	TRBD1	TGTGCCAGCAGCACAGGGGGTGGAAACACCATATATTTT	CASSTGGGNTIYF
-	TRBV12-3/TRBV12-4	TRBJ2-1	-	TGTGCCAGCAGTCCCGCCCCCATATACAATGAGCAGTTCTTC	CASSPAPIYNEQFF
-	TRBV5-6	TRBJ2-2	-	TGTGCCAGCAGCTTGTCGATTCCCCCCCCCGGCGCGGTGAACACCGGGGAGCTGTTTTTT	CASSLSIPPPGAVNTGELFF
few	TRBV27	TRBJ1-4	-	TGTGCCAGCAGTCCTTACATAGGATACGAAAAACTGTTTTTT	CASSPYIGYEKLFF
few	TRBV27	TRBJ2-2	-	TGTGCCAGCAGTTTATCGTTCCACGCGAACACCGGGGAGCTGTTTTTT	CASSLSFHANTGELFF
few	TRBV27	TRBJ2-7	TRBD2	TGTGCCAGCAGTTACAAAAGCGGGACGGGGGAGCAGTACTTC	CASSYKSGTGEQYF